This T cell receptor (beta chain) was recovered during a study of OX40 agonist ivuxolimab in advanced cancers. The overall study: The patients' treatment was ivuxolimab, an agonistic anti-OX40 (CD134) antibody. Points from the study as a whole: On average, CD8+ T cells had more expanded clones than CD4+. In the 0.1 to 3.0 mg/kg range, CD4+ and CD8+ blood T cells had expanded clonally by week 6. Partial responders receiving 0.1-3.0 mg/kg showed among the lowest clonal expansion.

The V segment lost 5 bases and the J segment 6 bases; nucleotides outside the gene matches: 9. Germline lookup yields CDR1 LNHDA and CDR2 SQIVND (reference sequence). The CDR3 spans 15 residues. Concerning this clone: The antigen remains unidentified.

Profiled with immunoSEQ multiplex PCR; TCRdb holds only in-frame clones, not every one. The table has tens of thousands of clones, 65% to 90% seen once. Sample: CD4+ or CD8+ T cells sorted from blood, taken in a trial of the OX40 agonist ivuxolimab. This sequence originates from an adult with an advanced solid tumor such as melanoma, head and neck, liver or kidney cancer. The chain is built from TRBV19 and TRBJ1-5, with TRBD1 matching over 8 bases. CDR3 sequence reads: CASSLAGTGTQPQHF. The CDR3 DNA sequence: TGTGCCAGTAGTCTCGCGGGGACAGGTACTCAGCCCCAGCATTTT.